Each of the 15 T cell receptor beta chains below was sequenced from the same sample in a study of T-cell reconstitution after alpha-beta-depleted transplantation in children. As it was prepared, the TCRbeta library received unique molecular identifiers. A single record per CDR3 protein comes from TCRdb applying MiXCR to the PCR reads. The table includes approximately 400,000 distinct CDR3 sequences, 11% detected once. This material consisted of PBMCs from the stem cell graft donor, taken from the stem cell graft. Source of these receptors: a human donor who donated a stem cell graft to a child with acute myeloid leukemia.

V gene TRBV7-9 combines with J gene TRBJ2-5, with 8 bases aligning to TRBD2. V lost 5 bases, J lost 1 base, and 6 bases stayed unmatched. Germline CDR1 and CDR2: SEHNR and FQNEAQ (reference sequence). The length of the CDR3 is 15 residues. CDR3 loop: CASSLRAGGQETQYF. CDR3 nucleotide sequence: TGTGCCAGCAGCCTGCGGGCGGGAGGCCAAGAGACCCAGTACTTC.

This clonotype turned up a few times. The CDR3 reads CASSTRTSGRAIDTQYF. DNA of the CDR3: TGTGCCAGCAGTACTAGGACTAGCGGGAGGGCCATCGATACGCAGTATTTT. The chain employs TRBV12-3 or TRBV12-4 and TRBJ2-3; the match to TRBD2 covers 15 bases. The CDR3 loop spans 17 amino acids. With 5 bases clipped from V and 6 bases from J, the junction kept 9 bases outside the gene matches.

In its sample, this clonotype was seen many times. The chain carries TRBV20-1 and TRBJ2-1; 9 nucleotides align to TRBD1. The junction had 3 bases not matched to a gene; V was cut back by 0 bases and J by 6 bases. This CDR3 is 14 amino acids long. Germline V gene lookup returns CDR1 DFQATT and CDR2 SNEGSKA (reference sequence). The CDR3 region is CSARDGQGINEQFF. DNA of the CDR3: TGCAGTGCTAGAGACGGACAGGGGATCAATGAGCAGTTCTTC.

The CDR3 bases are TGTGCCAGCAGCGGGCCCCTTGGGAAAGGGCCCGGGGAGCTGTTTTTT. It specifies CASSGPLGKGPGELFF. The chain is built from TRBV7-3 and TRBJ2-2; no definite D call. Germline-derived CDR1 and CDR2 are SGHTA and FQGTGA. The CDR3 contains 16 residues. V lost 5 bases and J 6 bases, leaving 19 bases between the germline ends.

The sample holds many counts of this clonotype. The CDR3 DNA is TGCGCCAGCAGCCCAGGGTGGGACAGACACACTGAAGCTTTCTTT. This gives the protein CASSPGWDRHTEAFF. This chain links TRBV5-1 with TRBJ1-1; 7 bases fit TRBD1. The germline V gene has CDR1 SGHRS and CDR2 YFSETQ. CDR3 size: 15 residues. V shed 4 bases and J 3 bases; nucleotides not matched to a gene: 9.

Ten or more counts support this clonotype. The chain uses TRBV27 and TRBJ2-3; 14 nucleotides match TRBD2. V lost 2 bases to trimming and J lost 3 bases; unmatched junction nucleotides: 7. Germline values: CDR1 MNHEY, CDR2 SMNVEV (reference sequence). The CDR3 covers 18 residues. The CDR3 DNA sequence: TGTGCCAGCAGTTTACCCCCCGGGACTAGCGGGAGTACAGATACGCAGTATTTT. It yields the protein CASSLPPGTSGSTDTQYF.

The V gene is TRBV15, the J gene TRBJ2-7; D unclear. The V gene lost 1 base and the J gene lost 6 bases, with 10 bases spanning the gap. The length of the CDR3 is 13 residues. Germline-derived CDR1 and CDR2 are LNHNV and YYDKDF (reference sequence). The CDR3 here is CATSRAGPGEQYV. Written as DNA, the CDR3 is TGTGCCACCAGCAGAGCTGGGCCAGGCGAGCAGTACGTC.

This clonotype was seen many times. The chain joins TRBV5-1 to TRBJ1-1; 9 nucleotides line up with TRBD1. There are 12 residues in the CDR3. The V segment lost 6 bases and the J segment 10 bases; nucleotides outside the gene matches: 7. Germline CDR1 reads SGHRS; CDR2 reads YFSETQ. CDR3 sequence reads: CASTPGQGRAFF. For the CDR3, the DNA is TGCGCCAGCACCCCGGGACAGGGAAGAGCTTTCTTT.

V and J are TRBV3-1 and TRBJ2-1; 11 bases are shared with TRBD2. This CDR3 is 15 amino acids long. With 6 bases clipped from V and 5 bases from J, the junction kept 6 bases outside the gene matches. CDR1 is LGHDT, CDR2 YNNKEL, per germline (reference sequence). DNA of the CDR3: TGTGCCAGCAGTATGACTAGCGGGGCCCACAATGAGCAGTTCTTC. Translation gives CASSMTSGAHNEQFF.

The CDR3 sequence is CASSLLHTGRRHQPQHF. The DNA of the CDR3 is TGCGCCAGCAGCTTGCTGCATACGGGCCGCCGCCATCAGCCCCAGCATTTT. The chain couples TRBV5-1 to TRBJ1-5, with no clear D. This CDR3 is 17 amino acids long. CDR1 is SGHRS and CDR2 is YFSETQ in the germline V gene. Trimming stripped 1 base from V and 5 bases from J, with 19 bases between.

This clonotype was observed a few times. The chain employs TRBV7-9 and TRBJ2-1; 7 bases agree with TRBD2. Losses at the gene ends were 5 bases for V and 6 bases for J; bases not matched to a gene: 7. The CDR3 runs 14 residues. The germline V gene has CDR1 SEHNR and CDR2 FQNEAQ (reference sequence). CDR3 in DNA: TGTGCCAGCAGCACGTTTGGCGGGGGCAATGAGCAGTTCTTC. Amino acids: CASSTFGGGNEQFF.

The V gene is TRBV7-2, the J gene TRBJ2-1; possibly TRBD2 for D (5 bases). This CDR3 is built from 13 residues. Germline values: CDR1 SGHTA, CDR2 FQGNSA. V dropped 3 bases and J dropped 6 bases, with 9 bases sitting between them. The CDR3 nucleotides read TGTGCCAGCAGCTTTACTAGTTCCAATGAGCAGTTCTTC. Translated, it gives CASSFTSSNEQFF.

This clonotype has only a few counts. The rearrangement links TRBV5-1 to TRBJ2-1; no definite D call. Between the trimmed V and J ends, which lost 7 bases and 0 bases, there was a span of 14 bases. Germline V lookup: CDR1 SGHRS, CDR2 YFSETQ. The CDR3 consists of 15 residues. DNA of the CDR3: TGCGCCAGCGGATCAACATTGAGCTCCTACAATGAGCAGTTCTTC. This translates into CASGSTLSSYNEQFF.

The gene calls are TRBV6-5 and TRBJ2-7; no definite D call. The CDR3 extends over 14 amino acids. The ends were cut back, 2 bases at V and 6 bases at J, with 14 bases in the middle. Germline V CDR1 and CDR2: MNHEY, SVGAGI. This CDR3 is CASSYMVPRGEQYF. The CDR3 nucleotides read TGTGCCAGCAGTTACATGGTGCCGCGCGGCGAGCAGTACTTC.

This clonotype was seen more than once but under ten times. CDR3 sequence: CASRNPGTGYGYTF. DNA of the CDR3: TGTGCCAGCAGAAACCCCGGGACAGGCTATGGCTACACCTTC. The V call is TRBV6-2 or TRBV6-3, the J call TRBJ1-2; TRBD1 agrees at 8 bases. The CDR3 runs 14 residues. CDR1 is MNHEY and CDR2 is SVGEGT in the germline V gene. V lost 6 bases and J lost 4; bases outside the gene matches: 7.